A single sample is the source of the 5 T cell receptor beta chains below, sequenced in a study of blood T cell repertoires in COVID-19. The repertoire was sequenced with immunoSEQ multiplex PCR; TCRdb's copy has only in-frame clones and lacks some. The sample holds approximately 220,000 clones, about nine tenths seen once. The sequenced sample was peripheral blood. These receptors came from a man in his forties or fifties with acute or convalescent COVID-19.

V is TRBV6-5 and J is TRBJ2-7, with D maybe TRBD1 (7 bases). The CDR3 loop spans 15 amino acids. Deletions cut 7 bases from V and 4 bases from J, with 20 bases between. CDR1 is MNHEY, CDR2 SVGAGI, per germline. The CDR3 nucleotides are TGTGCCAGCACTCGACAGGGTAGGGACTCTTACGAGCAGTACTTC. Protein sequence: CASTRQGRDSYEQYF.

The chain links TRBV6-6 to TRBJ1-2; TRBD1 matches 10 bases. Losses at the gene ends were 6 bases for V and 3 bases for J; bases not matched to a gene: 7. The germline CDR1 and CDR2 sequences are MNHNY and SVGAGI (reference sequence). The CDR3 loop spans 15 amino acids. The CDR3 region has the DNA TGTGCCAGCAGACCTCGGACAGGGGGATACTATGGCTACACCTTC. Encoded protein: CASRPRTGGYYGYTF.

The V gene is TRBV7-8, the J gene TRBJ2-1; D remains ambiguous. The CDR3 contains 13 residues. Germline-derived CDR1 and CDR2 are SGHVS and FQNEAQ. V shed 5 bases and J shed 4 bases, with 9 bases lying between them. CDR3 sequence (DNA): TGTGCCAGCAGCACCCTAGTTTACAATGAGCAGTTCTTC. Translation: CASSTLVYNEQFF.

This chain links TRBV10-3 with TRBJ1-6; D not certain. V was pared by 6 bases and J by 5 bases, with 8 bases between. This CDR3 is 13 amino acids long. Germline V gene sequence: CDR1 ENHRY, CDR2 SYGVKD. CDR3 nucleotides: TGTGCCATCAGGGACTGGGATAATTCACCCCTCCACTTT. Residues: CAIRDWDNSPLHF.

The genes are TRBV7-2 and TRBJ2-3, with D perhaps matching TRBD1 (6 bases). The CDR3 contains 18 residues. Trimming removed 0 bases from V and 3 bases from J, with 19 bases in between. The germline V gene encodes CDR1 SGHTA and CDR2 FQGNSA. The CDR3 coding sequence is TGTGCCAGCAGCTTAGCTGCCCGGACAGTGGGGTTAACAGATACGCAGTATTTT. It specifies CASSLAARTVGLTDTQYF.